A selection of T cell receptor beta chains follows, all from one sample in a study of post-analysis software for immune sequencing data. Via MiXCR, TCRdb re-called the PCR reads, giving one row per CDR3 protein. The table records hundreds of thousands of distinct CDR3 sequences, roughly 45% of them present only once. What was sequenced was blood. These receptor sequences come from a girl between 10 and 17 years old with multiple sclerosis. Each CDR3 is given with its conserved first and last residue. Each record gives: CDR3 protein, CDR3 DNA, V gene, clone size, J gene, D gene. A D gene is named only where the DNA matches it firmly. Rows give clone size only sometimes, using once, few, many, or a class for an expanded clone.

cdr3_aa: CASSVGTSGIDEQFF
cdr3_nt: TGTGCCAGCAGCGTCGGGACTAGCGGGATCGATGAGCAGTTCTTC
v_call: TRBV9
clone_size: few
j_call: TRBJ2-1
d_call: TRBD2

cdr3_aa: CASSSGGRQPQHF
cdr3_nt: TGTGCCAGCAGTTCGGGCGGGCGGCAGCCCCAGCATTTT
v_call: TRBV27
clone_size: .
j_call: TRBJ1-5
d_call: .

cdr3_aa: CASSFRRSYGCTF
cdr3_nt: TGTGCCAGCAGTTTTCGACGGAGCTATGGCTGCACCTTC
v_call: TRBV27
clone_size: .
j_call: TRBJ1-2
d_call: .

cdr3_aa: CAISEYLTGGRTYNEQFF
cdr3_nt: TGTGCCATCAGTGAGTACCTAACAGGGGGACGCACCTACAATGAGCAGTTCTTC
v_call: TRBV10-3
clone_size: few
j_call: TRBJ2-1
d_call: TRBD1

cdr3_aa: CSARGTLLDTQYF
cdr3_nt: TGCAGTGCAAGAGGGACCCTCCTAGATACGCAGTATTTT
v_call: TRBV20-1
clone_size: .
j_call: TRBJ2-3
d_call: .

cdr3_aa: CASSLQGEDYGYTF
cdr3_nt: TGTGCCAGCAGCTTACAGGGGGAAGACTATGGCTACACCTTC
v_call: TRBV7-3
clone_size: many
j_call: TRBJ1-2
d_call: TRBD1

cdr3_aa: CSGGRTDSNQPQHF
cdr3_nt: TGCAGTGGGGGAAGGACAGATAGCAATCAGCCCCAGCATTTT
v_call: TRBV20-1
clone_size: .
j_call: TRBJ1-5
d_call: .

cdr3_aa: CASSLEGTSGSETQYF
cdr3_nt: TGTGCCAGCAGCTTAGAGGGGACTAGCGGGAGTGAGACCCAGTACTTC
v_call: TRBV7-2
clone_size: few
j_call: TRBJ2-5
d_call: TRBD2

cdr3_aa: CASSLPGTCYGYTF
cdr3_nt: TGTGCCAGCAGCTTACCCGGGACCTGCTATGGCTACACCTTC
v_call: TRBV7-3
clone_size: .
j_call: TRBJ1-2
d_call: .

cdr3_aa: CASSWGQSEQYF
cdr3_nt: TGCGCCAGCAGCTGGGGACAGAGCGAGCAGTACTTC
v_call: TRBV5-1
clone_size: .
j_call: TRBJ2-7
d_call: TRBD1

cdr3_aa: CASSQDTYNEQFF
cdr3_nt: TGTGCCAGCAGCCAAGATACCTACAATGAGCAGTTCTTC
v_call: TRBV4-2
clone_size: few
j_call: TRBJ2-1
d_call: .

cdr3_aa: CASGVGDGYEQYF
cdr3_nt: TGTGCCAGCGGGGTAGGGGACGGCTACGAGCAGTACTTC
v_call: TRBV27
clone_size: .
j_call: TRBJ2-7
d_call: .

cdr3_aa: CSVGGTKTGTDTQYF
cdr3_nt: TGCAGCGTTGGAGGGACAAAAACGGGCACAGATACGCAGTATTTT
v_call: TRBV29-1
clone_size: once
j_call: TRBJ2-3
d_call: .

cdr3_aa: CSKFYEQYF
cdr3_nt: TGCAGTAAATTCTACGAGCAGTACTTC
v_call: TRBV20-1
clone_size: .
j_call: TRBJ2-7
d_call: .

cdr3_aa: CASSFRQGLGDTEAFF
cdr3_nt: TGCGCCAGCAGCTTCCGACAGGGTTTGGGGGACACTGAAGCTTTCTTT
v_call: TRBV5-1
clone_size: .
j_call: TRBJ1-1
d_call: TRBD1

cdr3_aa: CASSQGALAPEVSEQYF
cdr3_nt: TGTGCCAGCAGCCAGGGGGCTTTAGCGCCGGAGGTCTCCGAGCAGTACTTC
v_call: TRBV6-1
clone_size: .
j_call: TRBJ2-7
d_call: TRBD1

cdr3_aa: CATLPGTGLTYEQYF
cdr3_nt: TGCGCCACACTCCCTGGGACAGGCCTTACCTACGAGCAGTACTTC
v_call: TRBV10-2
clone_size: .
j_call: TRBJ2-7
d_call: TRBD1

cdr3_aa: CASSLPNLGTRNEQFF
cdr3_nt: TGTGCCAGCAGCTTACCGAATCTAGGAACCCGCAATGAGCAGTTCTTC
v_call: TRBV7-9
clone_size: .
j_call: TRBJ2-1
d_call: .

cdr3_aa: CASTLWTGSQGQPQHF
cdr3_nt: TGTGCCAGCACCTTATGGACAGGCTCCCAGGGTCAGCCCCAGCATTTT
v_call: TRBV7-9
clone_size: .
j_call: TRBJ1-5
d_call: TRBD1

cdr3_aa: CSVGLAGNEQFF
cdr3_nt: TGCAGCGTTGGGCTAGCGGGAAATGAGCAGTTCTTC
v_call: TRBV29-1
clone_size: few
j_call: TRBJ2-1
d_call: TRBD2

cdr3_aa: CASSFLSGRDYEQYF
cdr3_nt: TGTGCCAGCAGCTTTCTCAGCGGGAGGGACTACGAGCAGTACTTC
v_call: TRBV11-2
clone_size: .
j_call: TRBJ2-7
d_call: TRBD2

cdr3_aa: CASSSLGLAGDEQYF
cdr3_nt: TGTGCCAGCAGCTCGTTGGGACTAGCGGGAGACGAGCAGTACTTC
v_call: TRBV7-8
clone_size: .
j_call: TRBJ2-7
d_call: TRBD2

cdr3_aa: CASSLTGLGNNEQFF
cdr3_nt: TGTGCCAGCAGCTTAACGGGACTAGGTAACAATGAGCAGTTCTTC
v_call: TRBV7-3
clone_size: once
j_call: TRBJ2-1
d_call: TRBD2

cdr3_aa: CASSLVWQGPNTEAFF
cdr3_nt: TGTGCCAGCAGCTTGGTGTGGCAGGGGCCCAACACTGAAGCTTTCTTT
v_call: TRBV5-5
clone_size: .
j_call: TRBJ1-1
d_call: .

cdr3_aa: CASSPGTGFGDYGYTF
cdr3_nt: TGTGCCAGCAGCCCCGGGACAGGGTTTGGGGACTATGGCTACACCTTC
v_call: TRBV7-8
clone_size: .
j_call: TRBJ1-2
d_call: TRBD1

cdr3_aa: CSVGGGSPTYEQYF
cdr3_nt: TGCAGCGTTGGGGGGGGCAGCCCGACCTACGAGCAGTACTTC
v_call: TRBV29-1
clone_size: few
j_call: TRBJ2-7
d_call: .

cdr3_aa: CASSHDTGIGEGDTQYF
cdr3_nt: TGCGCCAGCAGCCATGATACCGGAATTGGGGAGGGAGATACGCAGTATTTT
v_call: TRBV4-3
clone_size: .
j_call: TRBJ2-3
d_call: TRBD2

cdr3_aa: CASSYPGQFSYEQYF
cdr3_nt: TGTGCCAGCAGTTACCCGGGACAGTTCTCCTACGAGCAGTACTTC
v_call: TRBV28
clone_size: .
j_call: TRBJ2-7
d_call: TRBD1

cdr3_aa: CAISESGVGPYNEQFF
cdr3_nt: TGTGCCATCAGTGAGTCAGGAGTGGGCCCCTACAATGAGCAGTTCTTC
v_call: TRBV10-3
clone_size: few
j_call: TRBJ2-1
d_call: .

cdr3_aa: CASIGLAGAYEQYF
cdr3_nt: TGTGCCAGCATCGGACTAGCGGGAGCTTACGAGCAGTACTTC
v_call: TRBV6-2/TRBV6-3
clone_size: few
j_call: TRBJ2-7
d_call: TRBD2

cdr3_aa: CASSIGRGSYEQYF
cdr3_nt: TGTGCCAGTAGTATCGGCCGCGGATCCTACGAGCAGTACTTC
v_call: TRBV19
clone_size: .
j_call: TRBJ2-7
d_call: .

cdr3_aa: CASSVQATDTQYF
cdr3_nt: TGTGCCAGCAGCGTACAGGCCACAGATACGCAGTATTTT
v_call: TRBV9
clone_size: .
j_call: TRBJ2-3
d_call: .

cdr3_aa: CASSSGPHLAKNIQYF
cdr3_nt: TGTGCCAGCAGCTCCGGACCTCACCTAGCCAAAAACATTCAGTACTTC
v_call: TRBV7-2
clone_size: .
j_call: TRBJ2-4
d_call: .

cdr3_aa: CASSSRSLYNEQFF
cdr3_nt: TGCGCCAGCAGCTCTAGGTCACTCTACAATGAGCAGTTCTTC
v_call: TRBV5-1
clone_size: .
j_call: TRBJ2-1
d_call: .

cdr3_aa: CAISDPTARDGDEQYF
cdr3_nt: TGTGCCATCAGTGACCCAACCGCCCGGGACGGGGACGAGCAGTACTTC
v_call: TRBV10-3
clone_size: .
j_call: TRBJ2-7
d_call: .

cdr3_aa: CASSPKEETQYF
cdr3_nt: TGTGCCAGCTCACCAAAGGAAGAGACCCAGTACTTC
v_call: TRBV18
clone_size: .
j_call: TRBJ2-5
d_call: .

cdr3_aa: CASSSGQGAKEQYF
cdr3_nt: TGCGCCAGCAGCTCGGGACAGGGGGCGAAGGAGCAGTACTTC
v_call: TRBV5-1
clone_size: .
j_call: TRBJ2-7
d_call: TRBD1

cdr3_aa: CASSLSGTAYEQYF
cdr3_nt: TGTGCCAGCAGTTTATCCGGGACAGCCTACGAGCAGTACTTC
v_call: TRBV27
clone_size: many
j_call: TRBJ2-7
d_call: TRBD1

cdr3_aa: CATAGTRSYEQYF
cdr3_nt: TGTGCCACAGCCGGGACTCGGTCCTACGAGCAGTACTTC
v_call: TRBV6-2/TRBV6-3
clone_size: few
j_call: TRBJ2-7
d_call: .

cdr3_aa: CSARVPGNQPQHF
cdr3_nt: TGCAGTGCTAGAGTCCCCGGGAATCAGCCCCAGCATTTT
v_call: TRBV20-1
clone_size: .
j_call: TRBJ1-5
d_call: .

cdr3_aa: CASSLSGRVTDTQYF
cdr3_nt: TGTGCCAGCAGCTTATCGGGCAGGGTCACAGATACGCAGTATTTT
v_call: TRBV11-2
clone_size: .
j_call: TRBJ2-3
d_call: .

cdr3_aa: CAWSVLASGTYEQYF
cdr3_nt: TGTGCCTGGAGTGTATTGGCTAGCGGAACCTACGAGCAGTACTTC
v_call: TRBV30
clone_size: .
j_call: TRBJ2-7
d_call: TRBD2

cdr3_aa: CASSAGASGNTEAFF
cdr3_nt: TGTGCCAGCAGTGCAGGGGCGTCAGGTAACACTGAAGCTTTCTTT
v_call: TRBV6-1
clone_size: .
j_call: TRBJ1-1
d_call: .

cdr3_aa: CASSLRDGTSSYNEQFF
cdr3_nt: TGTGCCAGCAGCCTAAGAGACGGGACTAGTTCCTACAATGAGCAGTTCTTC
v_call: TRBV7-6
clone_size: .
j_call: TRBJ2-1
d_call: TRBD2

cdr3_aa: CANSPSRRGETQYF
cdr3_nt: TGTGCCAACAGCCCAAGTAGAAGGGGAGAGACGCAGTATTTT
v_call: TRBV7-6
clone_size: .
j_call: TRBJ2-3
d_call: .

cdr3_aa: CASSQVGQGGTEAFF
cdr3_nt: TGTGCCAGCAGCCAAGTAGGACAGGGGGGCACTGAAGCTTTCTTT
v_call: TRBV14
clone_size: .
j_call: TRBJ1-1
d_call: TRBD1

cdr3_aa: CASSWGLYNEQFF
cdr3_nt: TGTGCCAGCAGTTGGGGGCTCTACAATGAGCAGTTCTTC
v_call: TRBV12-3/TRBV12-4
clone_size: .
j_call: TRBJ2-1
d_call: .

cdr3_aa: CASWGDRGYEQYF
cdr3_nt: TGTGCCAGCTGGGGGGACAGGGGGTACGAGCAGTACTTC
v_call: TRBV7-8
clone_size: .
j_call: TRBJ2-7
d_call: TRBD1

cdr3_aa: CASSLGLAGDREQFF
cdr3_nt: TGTGCCAGCAGCCTGGGACTAGCGGGAGACCGTGAGCAGTTCTTC
v_call: TRBV5-6
clone_size: .
j_call: TRBJ2-1
d_call: TRBD2

cdr3_aa: CASSLTTQETDTQYF
cdr3_nt: TGCGCCAGCAGCTTGACCACCCAGGAGACAGATACGCAGTATTTT
v_call: TRBV5-1
clone_size: .
j_call: TRBJ2-3
d_call: .

cdr3_aa: CAASRGSEQYF
cdr3_nt: TGTGCCGCCAGCAGAGGTTCCGAGCAGTACTTC
v_call: TRBV15
clone_size: .
j_call: TRBJ2-7
d_call: .

cdr3_aa: CASNAGLAGGYEQYF
cdr3_nt: TGTGCCAGCAATGCGGGACTAGCGGGAGGCTACGAGCAGTACTTC
v_call: TRBV4-2
clone_size: .
j_call: TRBJ2-7
d_call: TRBD2